Each of the 30 T cell receptor beta chains below was sequenced from the same sample in a study of shared clonotypes between healthy human individuals. The naive CD8 subset, CD45RO-negative cells positively selected for CCR7, excluded terminally differentiated effector memory CD45RA+ cells. Only in-frame clones appear in the TCRdb table, and some are missing; sequencing was by immunoSEQ multiplex PCR. The sample has about 2.1 million clones, just under 95% seen once. The sequenced sample consisted of naive CD8+ T cells from PBMCs. The receptors shown here come from a young man in good health. Some clones in this sample may be carry-over from other donors' samples.

For this clone: An end of the junction differs from the germline gene, which may be a read error. The chain has TRBV5-1 and TRBJ1-1, with D unclear. Germline assignment: CDR1 SGHRS and CDR2 YFSETQ. The length of the CDR3 is 17 residues. The CDR3 reads CASSFLGPEGQNPEAFF. In nucleotides, the CDR3 is TGCGCCAGCAGCTTTCTCGGCCCTGAGGGTCAGAACCCTGAAGCTTTCTTT.

This sequence joins TRBV7-9 and TRBJ2-1; the match to TRBD1 covers 7 bases. V lost 1 base and J lost 4; bases outside the gene matches: 4. Per germline, CDR1 SEHNR and CDR2 FQNEAQ (reference sequence). CDR3 length equals 15 residues. CDR3 DNA: TGTGCCAGCAGCTTAGTGACAGGGTTGTACAATGAGCAGTTCTTC. Translated, it gives CASSLVTGLYNEQFF.

This clone was seen a single time. This chain uses TRBV5-1 with TRBJ2-1, with a possible D match to TRBD2 (6 bases). This CDR3 is 16 amino acids long. Trimming stripped 0 bases from V and 4 bases from J, with 14 bases between. Germline assignment: CDR1 SGHRS and CDR2 YFSETQ. The CDR3 nucleotides read TGCGCCAGCAGCTTGGCCTTCGGGAGTCCGTACAATGAGCAGTTCTTC. It encodes CASSLAFGSPYNEQFF.

The chain couples TRBV7-8 to TRBJ2-7; 10 positions match TRBD1. Germline assignment: CDR1 SGHVS and CDR2 FQNEAQ. Trimming at V came to 4 bases and at J to 6 bases, leaving 6 bases not matched to a gene. This CDR3 is built from 14 residues. This CDR3 is CASSSLTGGTEQYF. The CDR3 nucleotides are TGTGCCAGCAGCTCCTTGACAGGGGGCACCGAGCAGTACTTC.

The chain couples TRBV4-1 to TRBJ2-1, with TRBD1 matching 7 bases. This CDR3 contains 13 residues. The V gene's germline CDR1 is MGHRA and CDR2 YSYEKL. J gave up 9 bases and V 4 bases, and 6 bases lay outside the gene matches. CDR3 sequence reads: CASSLTGVGEQFF. DNA of the CDR3: TGCGCCAGCAGCCTAACAGGGGTTGGTGAGCAGTTCTTC.

This clone was observed once. This chain connects TRBV7-3 to TRBJ2-1; 11 bases are a match to TRBD2. The V segment lost 5 bases and the J segment 9 bases; nucleotides outside the gene matches: 9. The length of the CDR3 is 15 residues. Germline values: CDR1 SGHTA, CDR2 FQGTGA. The DNA of the CDR3 is TGTGCCAGCAGCCCCGGGGTAGCGGGAGGGGGTGAGCAGTTCTTC. Its translation: CASSPGVAGGGEQFF.

This clone was observed a single time. V gene TRBV27 combines with J gene TRBJ2-6; possibly TRBD1 for D (5 bases). Trimming cost V 5 bases and J 0 bases, with 26 bases left between them. This CDR3 has 21 amino acids. Germline values: CDR1 MNHEY, CDR2 SMNVEV (reference sequence). CDR3 DNA: TGTGCCAGCAGTCCTTATTGGACAACAGGACCAAGAAGCTCTGGGGCCAACGTCCTGACTTTC. Its protein product is CASSPYWTTGPRSSGANVLTF.

The chain joins TRBV27 to TRBJ2-7; 9 bases line up with TRBD1. The CDR3 is 14 amino acids. Germline V gene sequence: CDR1 MNHEY, CDR2 SMNVEV (reference sequence). V trimming: 2 bases; J trimming: 9 bases; junction bases outside the gene matches: 8. DNA for the CDR3: TGTGCCAGCAGTTTAGGACAGGGGTTAGCGGGGCAGTACTTC. Translated, it gives CASSLGQGLAGQYF.

The J gene is TRBJ1-4, the V gene TRBV27; tentative D call: TRBD1 (6 bases). V was pared by 6 bases and J by 0 bases, with 11 bases between. The germline V gene has CDR1 MNHEY and CDR2 SMNVEV (reference sequence). The CDR3 covers 15 residues. CDR3 amino acids: CASRDRTATNEKLFF. CDR3 coding DNA: TGTGCCAGCAGAGACAGGACTGCAACTAATGAAAAACTGTTTTTT.

This rearrangement joins TRBV7-6 to TRBJ1-4; D perhaps matches TRBD1 (5 bases). The CDR3 sequence is 14 residues long. Looked up from germline, CDR1 is SGHVS and CDR2 is FNYEAQ. The V gene lost 5 bases and the J gene lost 7 bases, with 14 bases spanning the gap. The CDR3 spells CASSSEAGIEKLFF. The CDR3 DNA sequence: TGTGCCAGCAGCAGCGAGGCAGGGATTGAAAAACTGTTTTTT.

The rearrangement uses TRBV27 and TRBJ2-7; D possibly corresponds to TRBD1 (6 bases). The length of the CDR3 is 14 residues. CDR1 and CDR2 (germline): MNHEY, SMNVEV (reference sequence). Between the trimmed V and J ends, which lost 5 bases and 1 base, there was a span of 12 bases. The CDR3 sequence is CASSGTIRSYEQYF. DNA of the CDR3: TGTGCCAGCAGTGGGACAATAAGATCCTACGAGCAGTACTTC.

The rearrangement links TRBV6-1 to TRBJ2-7, with D perhaps being TRBD1 or TRBD2 (5 bases each). Germline assignment: CDR1 MNHNS and CDR2 SASEGT. The CDR3 sequence is 14 residues long. Trimming removed 6 bases at V and 3 bases at J, with 15 bases between. DNA for the CDR3: TGTGCCAGCAGGGATTGGGGGTCCCTCTACGAGCAGTACTTC. Amino acid sequence: CASRDWGSLYEQYF.

The chain has TRBV5-4 and TRBJ2-1; TRBD2 aligns across 11 bases. This CDR3 is 13 amino acids long. Trimming removed 7 bases from V and 7 bases from J; junction bases left unmatched: 4. Germline assignment: CDR1 SGHNT and CDR2 YYREEE (reference sequence). CDR3 loop: CASLAGGGNEQFF. DNA for the CDR3: TGTGCCAGCCTAGCGGGAGGTGGGAATGAGCAGTTCTTC.

This chain's CDR3 is CASSQDGTGFNVLTF. CDR3 coding DNA: TGCGCCAGCAGCCAAGATGGGACAGGGTTCAACGTCCTGACTTTC. The rearrangement links TRBV4-3 to TRBJ2-6, with TRBD1 matching 9 bases. J gave up 9 bases and V 0 bases, and 3 bases lay outside the gene matches. Per the germline V gene, CDR1 is LGHNA and CDR2 is YSLEER. The CDR3 extends over 15 amino acids.

The chain is built from TRBV5-1 and TRBJ2-5, with no clear D. Germline CDR1 is SGHRS and CDR2 is YFSETQ. CDR3 length equals 14 residues. V was shortened by 4 bases and J by 1 base, with 11 bases between the two germline ends. This CDR3 reads CASSPDRFQETQYF. The CDR3 coding sequence is TGCGCCAGCAGCCCGGACCGGTTCCAAGAGACCCAGTACTTC.

V usage is TRBV15 and J usage is TRBJ2-7; D is unresolved. The CDR3 consists of 16 residues. Trimming pared 0 bases from V and 0 bases from J, leaving 12 bases between. The germline V gene has CDR1 LNHNV and CDR2 YYDKDF (reference sequence). The CDR3 nucleotides read TGTGCCACCAGCAGAGATCTAGTGGCGGTCTCCTACGAGCAGTACTTC. Amino acid sequence: CATSRDLVAVSYEQYF.

J is TRBJ2-1 and V is TRBV11-2, with TRBD2 matching over 14 bases. From germline, CDR1 is SGHAT and CDR2 FQNNGV. With V trimmed by 5 bases and J by 10 bases, 7 bases remained unmatched. The CDR3 has 15 amino acids. The CDR3: CASSMGLAGEREQFF. CDR3 coding DNA: TGTGCCAGCAGCATGGGACTAGCGGGAGAGAGGGAGCAGTTCTTC.

The chain has TRBV5-4 and TRBJ2-1; 9 bases fit TRBD2. Germline V lookup: CDR1 SGHNT, CDR2 YYREEE (reference sequence). The CDR3 contains 12 residues. V lost 10 bases and J lost 4; bases outside the gene matches: 3. This CDR3 is CASSGDYNEQFF. The CDR3 DNA reads as TGTGCCTCTAGCGGGGATTACAATGAGCAGTTCTTC.

The chain employs TRBV1 and TRBJ2-7; the table names TRBD2, a call not compared with the DNA. TRBV1 represents a pseudogene. The CDR3 has 16 residues. CDR3: CTSSKARGGCSYEQYF. Written as DNA, the CDR3 is TGCACCAGCAGTAAGGCTAGGGGGGGGTGCTCCTACGAGCAGTACTTC.

The chain joins TRBV5-6 to TRBJ2-2, with TRBD2 matching 7 bases. CDR1 and CDR2 (germline): SGHDT, YYEEEE. With V trimmed by 0 bases and J by 6 bases, 2 bases remained unmatched. This CDR3 has 14 residues. In DNA form, the CDR3 reads TGTGCCAGCAGCTTGGGAGCGGGGTCCGGGGAGCTGTTTTTT. It codes for CASSLGAGSGELFF.

Details on this clone: The sample contains more than one DNA sequence encoding this CDR3. CDR3 nucleotide sequence: TGTGCCAGCAGCGTAGGAGTGGGGGGCTCCTACGAGCAGTACTTC. This gives the protein CASSVGVGGSYEQYF. The chain employs TRBV9 and TRBJ2-7; maybe TRBD2 (6 bases). Between the trimmed V and J ends, which lost 0 bases and 0 bases, there was a span of 10 bases. CDR1 is SGDLS and CDR2 is YYNGEE in the germline V gene. The CDR3 covers 15 residues.

The chain uses TRBV5-1 and TRBJ2-7; 7 bases agree with TRBD1. After removal of 2 bases from V and 3 bases from J, the junction contained 2 bases not matched to a gene. Germline V lookup: CDR1 SGHRS, CDR2 YFSETQ. The CDR3 extends over 13 amino acids. CDR3 nucleotide sequence: TGCGCCAGCAGCTTCACAGGGGACTACGAGCAGTACTTC. It specifies CASSFTGDYEQYF.

V usage is TRBV6-5 and J usage is TRBJ2-1, with TRBD1 matching 9 bases. Germline CDR1 reads MNHEY; CDR2 reads SVGAGI. There are 15 residues in the CDR3. Unmatched junction bases numbered 4, after V lost 6 bases and J lost 1 base. The CDR3 sequence is CASRPDRGSYNEQFF. CDR3 DNA sequence: TGTGCCAGCAGACCGGACAGGGGATCCTACAATGAGCAGTTCTTC.

The gene calls are TRBV18 and TRBJ2-7; D not certain. Germline CDR1 and CDR2: KGHSH and LQKENI. The CDR3 has 13 amino acids. Trimming cost V 3 bases and J 2 bases, with 8 bases left between them. The CDR3 region is CASSPGSTYEQYF. The CDR3, as DNA: TGTGCCAGCTCACCGGGCAGCACCTACGAGCAGTACTTC.

This clone was detected once. CDR3 region: CASSEWTGGTVWSTDTQYF. The CDR3 nucleotides are TGTGCCAGCAGTGAGTGGACAGGAGGAACGGTGTGGAGCACAGATACGCAGTATTTT. V gene TRBV2 combines with J gene TRBJ2-3; 7 bases agree with TRBD1. The CDR3 contains 19 residues. CDR1 and CDR2 from the germline V gene are SNHLY and FYNNEI. Germline trimming cut 3 bases from V and 0 bases from J; bases unmatched to any gene: 15.

J is TRBJ2-4 and V is TRBV2; 10 bases are a match to TRBD2. The length of the CDR3 is 13 residues. V dropped 6 bases and J dropped 9; count of bases not matched to a gene: 5. Per the germline V gene, CDR1 is SNHLY and CDR2 is FYNNEI. CDR3 DNA: TGTGCCAGCAGCGAGGGACTAGCGTTCATTCAGTACTTC. It encodes CASSEGLAFIQYF. Complete variable domain (other parts from reference TRBV2 and TRBJ2-4): EPEVTQTPSHQVTQMGQEVILRCVPISNHLYFYWYRQILGQKVEFLVSFYNNEISEKSEIFDDQFSVERPDGSNFTLKIRSTKLEDSAMYFCASSEGLAFIQYFGAGTRLSVL.

CDR3 residues: CASSFHTGRDEQYF. CDR3 nucleotide sequence: TGTGCCAGCAGTTTCCATACAGGGAGAGACGAGCAGTACTTC. The J gene is TRBJ2-5, the V gene TRBV28, with D maybe TRBD1 (6 bases). The end of the DNA is better explained by TRBJ2-7, so the J call may be wrong. Germline CDR1 reads MDHEN; CDR2 reads SYDVKM. The CDR3 loop spans 14 amino acids.

Concerning this clone: This specimen includes other DNA sequences encoding the same CDR3. The V gene is TRBV5-1, the J gene TRBJ2-7, with 11 bases matching TRBD1. Unmatched junction bases numbered 6, after V lost 3 bases and J lost 4 bases. Germline assignment: CDR1 SGHRS and CDR2 YFSETQ. The CDR3 extends over 15 amino acids. The CDR3 here is CASSSPGQGVYEQYF. The DNA of the CDR3 is TGCGCCAGCAGCTCCCCGGGACAGGGGGTATACGAGCAGTACTTC.

Remarks on this clone: Other DNA sequences within the sample encode an identical CDR3. The chain employs TRBV9 and TRBJ2-1, with D perhaps matching TRBD2 (5 bases). The germline V and J ends were trimmed by 1 base and 0 bases, with 8 bases remaining between them. Germline-derived CDR1 and CDR2 are SGDLS and YYNGEE. This CDR3 region has 15 residues. The CDR3 sequence: CASSVSGSSYNEQFF. The CDR3 nucleotides read TGTGCCAGCAGCGTAAGTGGGAGCTCCTACAATGAGCAGTTCTTC.

The chain recombines TRBV7-2 with TRBJ2-7, with TRBD1 matching over 9 bases. Germline V gene sequence: CDR1 SGHTA, CDR2 FQGNSA. The CDR3 sequence is 13 residues long. The trim removed 3 bases at V and 5 bases at J, leaving 2 bases unmatched. The CDR3 coding sequence is TGTGCCAGCAGCTTTACAGGGGGCGACGAGCAGTACTTC. It codes for CASSFTGGDEQYF. Combining the CDR3 with reference TRBV7-2 and TRBJ2-7 gives the whole variable domain GAGVSQSPSNKVTEKGKDVELRCDPISGHTALYWYRQSLGQGLEFLIYFQGNSAPDKSGLPSDRFSAERTGGSVSTLTIQRTQQEDSAVYLCASSFTGGDEQYFGPGTRLTVT.